This passage covers 11 T cell receptor beta chains from one sample sequenced in a study of cytomegalovirus exposure and HLA in healthy donors. Primers included in the PCR were 60 Vbeta and 13 Jbeta primers. Assay used: immunoSEQ multiplex PCR; TCRdb lists only in-frame clones, some missing. The repertoire holds over 200,000 clones, with approximately 90% as singletons. The sequenced sample consisted of PBMCs. These receptors all stem from a woman under 30 in good health and CMV-seronegative.

This chain uses TRBV28 with TRBJ2-7, with D maybe TRBD1 (6 bases). The CDR3 has 14 residues. V lost 7 bases, J lost 3 bases, and 16 bases lay in between. Looked up from germline, CDR1 is MDHEN and CDR2 is SYDVKM. The CDR3, as DNA: TGTGCCAGCACCCCCGGACAGACTGACTACGAGCAGTACTTC. It encodes CASTPGQTDYEQYF.

To note about this clone: At one of its ends the junction is not consistent with the germline gene, which may arise from a read error. The CDR3 DNA reads as TGTGCCGGCAGCCCCGGGACTAATAAAGAGACCCAGTACTTC. Its translation is CAGSPGTNKETQYF. The chain uses TRBV14 and TRBJ2-5, with 7 bases aligning to TRBD2. Germline V gene data show CDR1 as SGHDN and CDR2 as FVKESK. The CDR3 is made up of 14 amino acids.

This clone was seen a few times. V and J are TRBV5-4 and TRBJ2-7; 10 bases fit TRBD1. Germline loops: CDR1 SGHNT, CDR2 YYREEE (reference sequence). V lost 5 bases to trimming and J lost 5 bases; unmatched junction nucleotides: 10. The CDR3 runs 15 residues. CDR3 in amino acids: CASSRRDRGPHEQYF. The CDR3 DNA reads TGTGCCAGCAGTCGCCGGGACAGGGGACCACACGAGCAGTACTTC.

This clone has only one observation. The V gene is TRBV9, the J gene TRBJ2-7, with 13 bases aligning to TRBD2. This CDR3 spans 15 amino acids. Germline loops: CDR1 SGDLS, CDR2 YYNGEE. V shed 3 bases and J 3 bases; nucleotides not matched to a gene: 3. The DNA of the CDR3 is TGTGCCAGCAGCGGTGGGACTAGCGGGATCTACGAGCAGTACTTC. It specifies CASSGGTSGIYEQYF.

The chain has TRBV19 and TRBJ1-1; 9 nucleotides align to TRBD1. J gave up 1 base and V 0 bases, and 3 bases lay outside the gene matches. The CDR3 length is 16 residues. Germline V CDR1 and CDR2: LNHDA, SQIVND (reference sequence). CDR3 in amino acids: CASSIDQGQGNTEAFF. The DNA for the CDR3 is TGTGCCAGTAGTATAGATCAGGGACAGGGGAACACTGAAGCTTTCTTT. The entire variable domain, with the rest obtained from reference TRBV19 and TRBJ1-1, is as follows: DGGITQSPKYLFRKEGQNVTLSCEQNLNHDAMYWYRQDPGQGLRLIYYSQIVNDFQKGDIAEGYSVSREKKESFPLTVTSAQKNPTAFYLCASSIDQGQGNTEAFFGQGTRLTVV.

A remark on this clone: In the same sample, other DNA sequences code for this CDR3. This chain connects TRBV12-5 to TRBJ1-1; tentatively, D is TRBD1 (5 bases). Trimming cost V 1 base and J 5 bases, with 8 bases left between them. The CDR3 contains 13 residues. CDR1 is LGHNT, CDR2 FRNRAP, per germline. CDR3 protein: CASGLDGGTEAFF. CDR3 sequence (DNA): TGTGCTAGTGGTTTGGATGGGGGGACTGAAGCTTTCTTT.

This chain connects TRBV4-1 to TRBJ1-1, with unresolved D. This CDR3 has 16 amino acids. Trimming shortened V by 4 bases and J by 0 bases, and 15 bases separated the two germline ends. Germline V gene data show CDR1 as MGHRA and CDR2 as YSYEKL. CDR3 residues: CASSPGDGTMNTEAFF. Here the CDR3 DNA reads TGCGCCAGCAGCCCCGGTGACGGTACTATGAACACTGAAGCTTTCTTT.

The chain has TRBV11-2 and TRBJ1-2; D possibly corresponds to TRBD1 (5 bases). The length of the CDR3 is 13 residues. From germline, CDR1 is SGHAT and CDR2 FQNNGV. Trimming took off 3 bases at V and 5 bases at J, with 10 bases between the two ends. The CDR3 nucleotides are TGTGCCAGCAGCTTGGAACGGGGGTATGGCTACACCTTC. Residues: CASSLERGYGYTF.

V gene TRBV7-2 combines with J gene TRBJ1-4; D possibly corresponds to TRBD1 (6 bases). The CDR3 has 15 residues. V was trimmed by 1 base and J by 8 bases, leaving 14 bases between them. Germline V gives CDR1 SGHTA, CDR2 FQGNSA. The CDR3, as DNA: TGTGCCAGCAGCTTAGTAGGGGGGGTCGGAGAAAAACTGTTTTTT. Protein: CASSLVGGVGEKLFF.

V and J are TRBV9 and TRBJ1-2, with D unclear. Germline-derived CDR1 and CDR2 are SGDLS and YYNGEE. This CDR3 spans 15 amino acids. Trimming shortened V by 0 bases and J by 5 bases, and 14 bases separated the two germline ends. The CDR3 bases are TGTGCCAGCAGCGTAGAGGCAACCAGAGGGTATGGCTACACCTTC. Translated: CASSVEATRGYGYTF.

This sequence joins TRBV9 and TRBJ1-2; tentatively, D is TRBD1 (5 bases). The CDR3 loop spans 17 amino acids. Between the trimmed V and J ends, which lost 4 bases and 4 bases, there was a span of 23 bases. Germline loops: CDR1 SGDLS, CDR2 YYNGEE. CDR3 coding DNA: TGTGCCAGCAGCCCCCAAGGGGCAGGACCCTTCGGCTATGGCTACACCTTC. Translated: CASSPQGAGPFGYGYTF. Filled out from reference TRBV9 and TRBJ1-2, the complete variable domain reads DSGVTQTPKHLITATGQRVTLRCSPRSGDLSVYWYQQSLDQGLQFLIQYYNGEERAKGNILERFSAQQFPDLHSELNLSSLELGDSALYFCASSPQGAGPFGYGYTFGSGTRLTVV.